This TCR beta chain is drawn from a study of blood T cell repertoires in COVID-19 (dated by TCRdb to the early 2020s). Background for the entire study: Samples covering the acute and convalescent phases of COVID-19 were provided by collaborators in the United States, Italy and Spain. The prospective study material was composed of cDNA or gDNA derived from T cells, B-cell-depleted T cells, or PBMCs. The dataset comprised deeply sampled blood TCRbeta repertoires from subjects exposed to, actively infected with, or recovered from COVID-19. The repertoires were made available in a free public database intended to serve as a resource for research on the immune response to SARS-CoV-2. The samples were drawn from the first 160 participants of the ongoing ImmuneRACE study and from 1,254 subjects provided by 6 global collaborators. Sample metadata almost always included a de-identified subject ID, COVID-19 status, age in years and sex. Where available, HLA class I and class II types were obtained from metadata supplied by the sample provider rather than from assay-based typing.

The immunoSEQ Assay, a bias-controlled multiplex PCR, was used to amplify TCRbeta CDR3 regions from genomic DNA. The authors' pipeline ran thus. Within the assay, amplification of reference gene primers was used to estimate how many nucleated cells each sample contained. To quantify the absolute abundance of each unique TCRbeta CDR3 rearrangement, sequence reads were collapsed and filtered. Productive Simpson clonality was computed per sample as the square root of Simpson's diversity index over productive rearrangements. TCRdb re-hosts the immuneACCESS table, in-frame sequences only. Its copies lack some clones; in the studies checked, an unresolved V gene accounts for under half of them, and the cause for the rest is not known. V and J calls and clone size are copied from that table; D and trimming were computed from the DNA. Present in this sample are fewer than 350,000 clones, 85% of which were seen just once. The ten largest clones add up to about 2.5% of the sample.

Participants in the prospective study were aged roughly 18 to 95 years, lived in over 20 United States geographic areas, and enrolled through a virtual design. Cohort assignment in the prospective study relied on participant-reported clinical history from a screening survey and a study questionnaire. ImmuneRACE Cohort 3 recovered participants were defined by two consecutive negative NP/OP PCR tests, healthcare professional clearance, or symptom resolution. In the prospective study, mobile phlebotomists collected whole blood, serum and a nasopharyngeal or oropharyngeal swab from each participant. Over an approximately 2-month period, participants in the prospective study had the option of providing additional blood draws and questionnaires. Before DNA extraction, blood samples from the prospective study were shipped at room temperature or frozen. On this clone itself: This receptor's antigen is unknown. No per-base quality is available; no much larger clone lies one base away.

Beyond this particular receptor, the publication reports: The quantity of clinical and demographic metadata differed by source and by participant and was supplied without curation.

After removal of 0 bases from V and 1 base from J, the junction retains 15 bases not matched to a gene. Taken from the germline V gene, the CDR1 and CDR2 loops are LGHNA and YSLEER. There are 20 amino acids in the CDR3, from cysteine to phenylalanine inclusive. CDR3 DNA is the only sequence kept; it has 60 bases, read in frame from the first base. This chain joins TRBV4-3 to TRBJ2-3; the junction holds 8 bases that match TRBD2. Sequencing used PBMCs or T cells enriched from blood (not recorded which). The TCR sequence derives from a woman in her forties or fifties who had recovered from COVID-19. The nucleotides are TGCGCCAGCAGCCAAGATCTTCTGGCGGGAGGAGGGATTGGCACAGATACGCAGTATTTT. This codes for CASSQDLLAGGGIGTDTQYF.